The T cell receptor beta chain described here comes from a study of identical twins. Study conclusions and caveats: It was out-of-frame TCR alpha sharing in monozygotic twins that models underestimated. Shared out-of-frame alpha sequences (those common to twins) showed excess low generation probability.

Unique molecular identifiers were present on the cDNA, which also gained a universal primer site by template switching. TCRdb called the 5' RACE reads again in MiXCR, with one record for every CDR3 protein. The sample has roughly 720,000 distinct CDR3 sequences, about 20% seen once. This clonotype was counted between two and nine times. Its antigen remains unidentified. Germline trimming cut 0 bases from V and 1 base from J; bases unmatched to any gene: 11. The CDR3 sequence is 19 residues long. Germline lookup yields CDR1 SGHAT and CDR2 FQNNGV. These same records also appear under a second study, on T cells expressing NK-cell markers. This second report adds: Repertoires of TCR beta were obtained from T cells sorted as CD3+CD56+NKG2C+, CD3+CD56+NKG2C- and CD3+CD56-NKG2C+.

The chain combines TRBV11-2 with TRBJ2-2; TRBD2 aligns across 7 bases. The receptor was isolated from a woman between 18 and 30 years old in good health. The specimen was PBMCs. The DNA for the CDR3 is TGTGCCAGCAGCTTAGACATGCACTACGCGGGGGAGAACACCGGGGAGCTGTTTTTT. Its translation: CASSLDMHYAGENTGELFF.